The following is a T cell receptor (beta chain) sequence with its context. These data belong to a study of OX40 agonist ivuxolimab in advanced cancers. The investigators sampled blood at baseline, at cycle 4 day 1, and at cycle 7 day 1. The CDR3 runs to 14 residues. Germline V lookup: CDR1 SGHKS, CDR2 YYEKEE (reference sequence). Trimming removed 3 bases from V and 0 bases from J; junction bases left unmatched: 2. Here immunoSEQ multiplex PCR was the method, and the copy in TCRdb shows in-frame clones only, minus some. The table records under 45,000 clones, over 80% of them present only once. Source: CD4+ or CD8+ T cells sorted from blood, taken in a trial of the OX40 agonist ivuxolimab. The sequence was obtained from an adult with an advanced solid tumor such as melanoma, head and neck, liver or kidney cancer. The V gene is TRBV5-5, the J gene TRBJ1-2; TRBD1 agrees at 7 bases. This CDR3 is CASSWGQTNYGYTF. In DNA, the CDR3 is TGTGCCAGCAGCTGGGGACAGACTAACTATGGCTACACCTTC.